This is a list of T cell receptor beta chains from one sample in a study of blood T cell repertoires in COVID-19. Method: immunoSEQ multiplex PCR; TCRdb's copy keeps in-frame clones and lacks some. Of 55,000 to 75,000 clones listed, about nine tenths are singletons. The specimen sequenced was peripheral blood. The receptors come from a man over 45 with active COVID-19. Each CDR3 is given with its conserved first and last residue. The order of the fields is clone size, D gene, J gene, V gene, CDR3 protein, CDR3 DNA. A D gene is named only where the DNA matches it firmly. Part of the rows lack a size; the others show once, few, many or a class for expanded clones.

clone_size: -
d_call: -
j_call: TRBJ1-2
v_call: TRBV28
cdr3_aa: CASRRTAPTSYTF
cdr3_nt: TGTGCCAGCAGGCGGACAGCCCCAACGAGCTACACCTTC

clone_size: -
d_call: -
j_call: TRBJ1-1
v_call: TRBV6-2/TRBV6-3
cdr3_aa: CASSSGRGAGTEAFF
cdr3_nt: TGTGCCAGCAGTTCTGGGCGGGGGGCTGGCACTGAAGCTTTCTTT

clone_size: -
d_call: -
j_call: TRBJ2-7
v_call: TRBV5-1
cdr3_aa: CASSGAIPYEQYF
cdr3_nt: TGCGCCAGCAGCGGGGCGATCCCCTACGAGCAGTACTTC

clone_size: -
d_call: TRBD1
j_call: TRBJ1-1
v_call: TRBV6-1
cdr3_aa: CASSERAGTAYRAFF
cdr3_nt: TGTGCCAGCAGTGAACGCGCGGGGACAGCCTACCGGGCTTTCTTT

clone_size: -
d_call: -
j_call: TRBJ2-5
v_call: TRBV25-1
cdr3_aa: CASSGVLETQYF
cdr3_nt: TGTGCCAGCAGCGGGGTACTAGAGACCCAGTACTTC

clone_size: -
d_call: TRBD1
j_call: TRBJ1-6
v_call: TRBV11-2
cdr3_aa: CASSRNGDRENSPLHF
cdr3_nt: TGTGCCAGCAGCCGGAACGGGGACAGGGAGAATTCACCCCTCCACTTT

clone_size: -
d_call: -
j_call: TRBJ1-1
v_call: TRBV19
cdr3_aa: CASSIDRPRERAEAFF
cdr3_nt: TGTGCCAGTAGTATAGATCGTCCCAGGGAAAGAGCTGAAGCTTTCTTT

clone_size: once
d_call: TRBD2
j_call: TRBJ2-1
v_call: TRBV5-1
cdr3_aa: CASRLNTFSGGASEQFF
cdr3_nt: TGCGCCAGCAGACTAAACACTTTTAGCGGGGGGGCCTCTGAGCAGTTCTTC

clone_size: -
d_call: TRBD1
j_call: TRBJ1-6
v_call: TRBV5-1
cdr3_aa: CASSPQPAGQGWGSPLHF
cdr3_nt: TGCGCCAGCAGCCCTCAGCCTGCGGGACAGGGATGGGGTTCACCCCTCCACTTT

clone_size: -
d_call: -
j_call: TRBJ1-2
v_call: TRBV3-1/TRBV3-2
cdr3_aa: CASSLTENYGYTF
cdr3_nt: TGTGCCAGCAGCCTTACAGAGAACTATGGCTACACCTTC

clone_size: -
d_call: -
j_call: TRBJ2-2
v_call: TRBV15
cdr3_aa: CATSRDKGAGELFF
cdr3_nt: TGTGCCACCAGCAGAGATAAAGGGGCTGGGGAGCTGTTTTTT

clone_size: -
d_call: TRBD2
j_call: TRBJ2-1
v_call: TRBV15
cdr3_aa: CATSNSLTSGGSNEQFF
cdr3_nt: TGTGCCACCAGCAATTCTCTAACTAGCGGGGGTAGTAATGAGCAGTTCTTC

clone_size: -
d_call: -
j_call: TRBJ2-1
v_call: TRBV11-2
cdr3_aa: CASSPEGVPYNEQFF
cdr3_nt: TGTGCCAGCAGCCCAGAGGGGGTCCCCTACAATGAGCAGTTCTTC

clone_size: -
d_call: TRBD2
j_call: TRBJ2-7
v_call: TRBV3-1/TRBV3-2
cdr3_aa: CASSQASGGHEQYF
cdr3_nt: TGTGCCAGCAGCCAAGCTAGCGGGGGTCACGAGCAGTACTTC

clone_size: -
d_call: TRBD2
j_call: TRBJ2-3
v_call: TRBV3-1/TRBV3-2
cdr3_aa: CASSGAGGLTDTQYF
cdr3_nt: TGTGCCAGCAGCGGGGCGGGGGGCCTCACAGATACGCAGTATTTT

clone_size: -
d_call: TRBD2
j_call: TRBJ2-1
v_call: TRBV30
cdr3_aa: CAWSLPGTSGRREQFF
cdr3_nt: TGTGCCTGGAGTTTACCCGGGACTAGCGGGAGGCGTGAGCAGTTCTTC

clone_size: -
d_call: TRBD1
j_call: TRBJ2-7
v_call: TRBV2
cdr3_aa: CASSPGQGGLKQYF
cdr3_nt: TGTGCCAGCAGTCCGGGACAGGGGGGTTTAAAGCAGTACTTC

clone_size: -
d_call: -
j_call: TRBJ2-3
v_call: TRBV7-6
cdr3_aa: CASSLTDYTLGGTDTQYF
cdr3_nt: TGTGCCAGCAGCTTAACGGACTACACATTAGGGGGCACAGATACGCAGTATTTT

clone_size: -
d_call: TRBD2
j_call: TRBJ2-7
v_call: TRBV4-3
cdr3_aa: CASSFRGEPTYEQYF
cdr3_nt: TGCGCCAGCAGCTTTCGGGGGGAGCCAACCTACGAGCAGTACTTC

clone_size: once
d_call: -
j_call: TRBJ2-1
v_call: TRBV6-6
cdr3_aa: CASSIAVVRDEQFF
cdr3_nt: TGTGCCAGCAGTATCGCGGTGGTGAGAGATGAGCAGTTCTTC

clone_size: -
d_call: -
j_call: TRBJ2-2
v_call: TRBV7-3
cdr3_aa: CASSEGPGELFF
cdr3_nt: TGTGCCAGCAGCGAGGGTCCCGGGGAGCTGTTTTTT

clone_size: -
d_call: -
j_call: TRBJ2-7
v_call: TRBV12-3/TRBV12-4
cdr3_aa: CASSFYSYEQYF
cdr3_nt: TGTGCCAGCAGTTTTTACTCCTACGAGCAGTACTTC

clone_size: -
d_call: -
j_call: TRBJ2-1
v_call: TRBV7-2
cdr3_aa: CASSLRPPLARNNNEQFF
cdr3_nt: TGTGCCAGCAGCTTAAGACCTCCGCTAGCGAGAAACAACAATGAGCAGTTCTTC

clone_size: -
d_call: -
j_call: TRBJ1-1
v_call: TRBV3-1/TRBV3-2
cdr3_aa: CASSQLNTEAFF
cdr3_nt: TGTGCCAGCAGCCAACTCAACACTGAAGCTTTCTTT

clone_size: once
d_call: -
j_call: TRBJ2-1
v_call: TRBV9
cdr3_aa: CASSSGVREGRRPSNEQFF
cdr3_nt: TGTGCCAGCAGCTCCGGGGTGCGGGAAGGGCGTAGACCCAGCAATGAGCAGTTCTTC

clone_size: -
d_call: -
j_call: TRBJ2-5
v_call: TRBV7-9
cdr3_aa: CASSLFSGETQYF
cdr3_nt: TGTGCCAGCAGCTTATTTTCGGGGGAGACCCAGTACTTC

clone_size: -
d_call: -
j_call: TRBJ2-7
v_call: TRBV11-3
cdr3_aa: CASSLVASSYEQYF
cdr3_nt: TGTGCCAGCAGCTTAGTGGCCAGTTCCTACGAGCAGTACTTC

clone_size: -
d_call: TRBD2
j_call: TRBJ2-1
v_call: TRBV5-1
cdr3_aa: CASSGSSGVHEQFF
cdr3_nt: TGCGCCAGCAGCGGCTCTAGCGGGGTCCATGAGCAGTTCTTC

clone_size: -
d_call: TRBD2
j_call: TRBJ2-3
v_call: TRBV24-1
cdr3_aa: CATSETSGADTQYF
cdr3_nt: TGTGCCACCAGTGAAACTAGCGGGGCAGACACGCAGTATTTT